This T cell receptor beta chain appears in the sequencing data of a study of shared clonotypes between healthy human individuals (dated by TCRdb to between 2020 and 2021). At the level of the whole study: Two women and three men aged 18 to 49 years were included in the cohort. For each donor, three plates each were used for CD4 naive and CD4 memory, two plates were used for CD8 naive, and one plate was used for CD8 memory. The study deeply sequenced blood TCR repertoires of roughly five healthy adults to estimate repertoire size and the extent of clonotype sharing between individuals. To increase sequencing depth and limit assay-specific biases, TCR repertoire library preparation and sequencing were carried out by different laboratories using diverse techniques. Per donor, leukapheresis produced somewhere between about 0.9 and 9 billion PBMCs. The full study reports these points: Rarefaction of sorted-subset datasets indicated incomplete sequencing despite the large sequencing depth. Higher generation probabilities were observed for clonotypes shared by all four sorted-subset donors than for non-shared clonotypes. Across a few donors, about 5% of naive CD4, roughly 3.4% of naive CD8, about 2.3% of memory CD4, and about 0.4% of memory CD8 clonotypes were shared. Estimated clonotype richness was generally larger for naive than for memory subsets. Sampling was restricted to blood, and TCR repertoires in tissues likely differ from the TCR repertoires found in blood. Because the study included a small number of donors, the genetic and exposure-history diversity represented was limited. Pairwise subsampling led to the expectation that sequencing depth would affect the degree of clonotype sharing among donors.

CD8 naive samples were obtained by positive selection for CCR7 among CD45RO-negative cells, yielding a CD45RA+CCR7+ population from which TemRA cells were excluded. Donors were healthy HIV-negative adults with no recently reported acute infections or vaccinations. All donors were Caucasian adults living in Nashville, Tennessee, USA. Blood was obtained by leukapheresis, after which PBMCs were separated by Ficoll-Histopaque density gradient centrifugation and cryopreserved in liquid nitrogen vapor phase. Analytical flow cytometry was used to check the purity and quantity of every magnetically sorted T cell population. Genomic DNA was isolated from every sorted fraction and measured by UV absorbance on a Nanodrop 2000c. Using the deep immunoSEQ assay, TCR CDR3 regions were amplified from genomic DNA by multiplex PCR. Extracted genomic DNA from each cell subset was distributed evenly across all wells of several immunoSEQ 96-well plates, and each plate was treated as a replicate. For sorted subsets, approximately 0.2 ug of genomic DNA, equivalent to around 29,000 T cell genomes, went into each replicate PCR. Purified libraries were measured with a Qubit 3.0 fluorometer, size-checked on a Bioanalyzer 2100, and measured again with the KAPA Library Quantification kit. Each immunoSEQ 96-well plate was sequenced on its own single-read 150-cycle Illumina NextSeq 550 flow cell. In the original analysis: Because only junctional sequences without quality scores were contained in the immunoSEQ output, filtering matching that applied to full-length reads could not be performed. Sequences were annotated with PyIR, a Python wrapper for IgBLAST v1.9, using IMGT germline references to assign V/J genes and CDR3. Any read was removed if the V/J assignment was weak (E-value above 1e-6), the CDR3 was missing, or the read contained stop codons, out-of-frame junctions, or ambiguous translated residues. A V3J clonotype was defined by an identical inferred V gene, J gene, and CDR3 amino acid sequence. The percentage overlap between two repertoires was calculated by dividing the number of shared unique clonotypes by the size of the smaller repertoire. RTK rarefaction, the Chao1 estimator, and Recon v2.1 estimates of unobserved clonotypes were used to assess repertoire richness. Generation probabilities were computed with OLGA for all TCRbeta clonotypes obtained by the gDNA method from several donors. Here the immuneACCESS table is served through TCRdb, limited to in-frame sequences with V and J called. Missing clones are a known gap in these copies; in checked studies unresolved V genes cover under half, and the rest lacks a known reason. V and J calls and clone size are given by that table; D and trimming were obtained from the DNA. The sample table lists about 2.1 million clones, just under 95% of them with a count of one. The top ten hold approximately 1.7% of the sample.

The CDR3 covers 14 residues, taking in both the cysteine and the phenylalanine. The sequence is cut down to CDR3 DNA, 42 bases in frame from base 1. As encoded in the germline V gene (reference sequence), CDR1 is LNHDA while CDR2 is SQIVND. V is cut by 5 bases and J by 0 bases, and the space between the germline ends is 10 bases. In the case of this clone: Its antigen specificity is not known. There are no base qualities to consult, and no much larger clone falls within one base.

Here the chain combines TRBV19 and TRBJ1-1, with the identity of the D gene unclear. Sequencing was carried out using naive CD8+ T cells from PBMCs. The sample's cell subset or site, from its label and the paper: CD45RA+CCR7+. This sequence was found in a man younger than 30 in good health. Some clones in this sample may be carry-over from other donors' samples. The CDR3 amino acid sequence is: CASSVVIMNTEAFF. The DNA sequence is TGTGCCAGTAGTGTGGTCATTATGAACACTGAAGCTTTCTTT. The full variable domain, with segments outside the CDR3 supplied by the reference TRBV19 and TRBJ1-1 proteins, appears as DGGITQSPKYLFRKEGQNVTLSCEQNLNHDAMYWYRQDPGQGLRLIYYSQIVNDFQKGDIAEGYSVSREKKESFPLTVTSAQKNPTAFYLCASSVVIMNTEAFFGQGTRLTVV.